This TCR beta chain was retrieved from a study of blood T cell repertoires in COVID-19. Study overall: Donors in the United States, Italy and Spain gave samples during acute or convalescent COVID-19. Sources were T cells, B-cell-depleted T cells, or PBMCs; the material itself was cDNA or gDNA.

Per the original methods: Amplifying reference gene primers gave estimates of nucleated cell counts. Clones were read by immunoSEQ multiplex PCR, and TCRdb kept only the in-frame ones, dropping some. V and J calls and clone size are as listed in that table; D and trimming were resolved from the DNA. This sample carries 35,000 to 45,000 clones, around 84% of them seen once, and the ten largest clones take about 13%. Trimming removed 5 bases from V and 1 base from J, with 15 bases in between. This CDR3 is built from 15 residues. The germline CDR1 and CDR2 sequences are MDHEN and SYDVKM. The sequencing input was peripheral blood. The receptor was derived from a woman aged 70-85 years in a cohort sampled during active COVID-19. The J gene is TRBJ2-7, the V gene TRBV28, with D hard to call. CDR3 region: CASSLPPVGSYEQYF. The CDR3 nucleotides are TGTGCCAGCAGTCTCCCCCCCGTCGGGTCCTACGAGCAGTACTTC.